One and the same sample provided the 32 T cell receptor beta chains below, sequenced in a study of CD8+CD57+ T cells in acquired aplastic anemia. Patients chosen for sequencing had CD8+CD57+ cells that had expanded, as shown by flow cytometry. TCR beta VDJ and CDR3 profiling used genomic DNA as template. In TCRdb, the reads were re-called with MiXCR into one record per CDR3 protein. The repertoire holds about half a million distinct CDR3 sequences, with around 30% as singletons. Sequenced: sorted CD4+, CD8+, or CD8+CD57+ T cells (not recorded which) from PBMCs. Every receptor here comes from a human donor with aplastic anemia.

The chain employs TRBV3-1 and TRBJ2-7; D call uncertain. Deletions cut 4 bases from V and 5 bases from J, with 6 bases between. The germline CDR1 and CDR2 sequences are LGHDT and YNNKEL (reference sequence). The CDR3 totals 11 residues. The CDR3 spells CASSRNHEQYF. The CDR3 DNA is TGTGCCAGCAGCCGCAACCACGAGCAGTACTTC.

This clonotype was found a few times. This chain joins TRBV7-6 and TRBJ1-2, with D unclear. V lost 5 bases, J lost 14 bases, and 33 bases lay in between. CDR1 and CDR2 (germline): SGHVS, FNYEAQ. The CDR3 has 17 residues. In nucleotides, the CDR3 is TGTGCCAGCAGCCCCGGTAGGGCAGAAGACATTCTATATGTGAGGACCTTC. The encoded protein is CASSPGRAEDILYVRTF. Using reference TRBV7-6 and TRBJ1-2 for the parts outside the CDR3, the full variable domain is GAGVSQSPRYKVTKRGQDVALRCDPISGHVSLYWYRQALGQGPEFLTYFNYEAQQDKSGLPNDRFSAERPEGSISTLTIQRTEQRDSAMYRCASSPGRAEDILYVRTFGSGTRLTVV.

The CDR3 bases are TGTGCCAGCAGTCCCTTGGACAGGGGTAGTTCACCCCTCCACTTT. It is translated as CASSPLDRGSSPLHF. The rearrangement joins TRBV2 to TRBJ1-6; TRBD1 matches 9 bases. Germline trimming cut 5 bases from V and 9 bases from J; bases unmatched to any gene: 8. CDR1 SNHLY and CDR2 FYNNEI come from the germline V gene. The CDR3 runs 15 residues.

The sample holds a few counts of this clonotype. The genes are TRBV5-6 and TRBJ1-1; 8 positions agree with TRBD1. With V trimmed by 4 bases and J by 11 bases, 10 bases remained unmatched. This CDR3 is 13 amino acids long. Germline assignment: CDR1 SGHDT and CDR2 YYEEEE. The CDR3 region is CASSPQGVVDAFF. The CDR3 DNA reads as TGTGCCAGCAGCCCACAGGGGGTGGTAGATGCTTTCTTT. Full variable domain (missing parts from reference TRBV5-6 and TRBJ1-1): DAGVTQSPTHLIKTRGQQVTLRCSPKSGHDTVSWYQQALGQGPQFIFQYYEEEERQRGNFPDRFSGHQFPNYSSELNVNALLLGDSALYLCASSPQGVVDAFFGQGTRLTVV.

This chain joins TRBV7-8 and TRBJ1-4; TRBD1 is a possible D gene (5 bases). Looked up from germline, CDR1 is SGHVS and CDR2 is FQNEAQ. Trimming took off 1 base at V and 8 bases at J, with 11 bases between the two ends. CDR3 length: 14 amino acids. CDR3 region: CASSLDRSREKLFF. The CDR3 DNA sequence: TGTGCCAGCAGCTTAGACAGGTCAAGAGAAAAACTGTTTTTT. Supplemented by reference TRBV7-8 and TRBJ1-4, the full variable domain reads GAGVSQSPRYKVAKRGQDVALRCDPISGHVSLFWYQQALGQGPEFLTYFQNEAQLDKSGLPSDRFFAERPEGSVSTLKIQRTQQEDSAVYLCASSLDRSREKLFFGSGTQLSVL.

Concerning this clonotype itself: This sequence may be a read error, since a much larger clone differs from it by one base. The chain links TRBV19 to TRBJ2-7; 7 positions match TRBD1. The length of the CDR3 is 15 residues. V trimming: 6 bases; J trimming: 2 bases; junction bases outside the gene matches: 10. Germline values: CDR1 LNHDA, CDR2 SQIVND (reference sequence). The CDR3 sequence is CASSPTRDSTYEQYF. CDR3 DNA sequence: TGTGCCAGTAGCCCGACTCGGGACAGCACCTACGAGCAGTACTTC.

There are many counts of this clonotype. V usage is TRBV7-9 and J usage is TRBJ1-1; the D gene is possibly TRBD1 (6 bases). The CDR3 extends over 14 amino acids. V lost 5 bases, J lost 3 bases, and 13 bases lay in between. Germline assignment: CDR1 SEHNR and CDR2 FQNEAQ (reference sequence). The DNA for the CDR3 is TGTGCCAGCAGCCACAACAGGGAAGACACTGAAGCTTTCTTT. It encodes CASSHNREDTEAFF.

Note on this clonotype: A junction end diverges from the germline sequence, so it may reflect a read error. The V and J genes are TRBV12-3 or TRBV12-4 and TRBJ1-2; D remains ambiguous. The CDR3 is 12 residues long. For the CDR3, the DNA is TGTGCCAGCAGTCTCGACCGCTATGGCCACACCTTC. Protein sequence: CASSLDRYGHTF.

This clonotype occurred many times. The chain has TRBV9 and TRBJ1-2, with 9 bases identical to TRBD1. The V gene's germline CDR1 is SGDLS and CDR2 YYNGEE. V was pared by 3 bases and J by 2 bases, with 8 bases of the junction left unmatched. The CDR3 covers 16 residues. Here the CDR3 reads CASSGRTGTGNYGYTF. CDR3 bases: TGTGCCAGCAGCGGAAGGACCGGGACAGGGAACTATGGCTACACCTTC.

This clonotype has only a few counts. This sequence joins TRBV20-1 and TRBJ2-5; D possibly matches TRBD1 or TRBD2 (6 bases each). The ends were cut back, 1 base at V and 1 base at J, with 10 bases in the middle. Germline CDR1 and CDR2: DFQATT and SNEGSKA (reference sequence). CDR3 length equals 14 residues. This CDR3 reads CSARGGTLQETQYF. CDR3 in DNA: TGCAGTGCTAGAGGCGGGACACTCCAAGAGACCCAGTACTTC.

In this sample, this clonotype turned up many times. The chain employs TRBV15 and TRBJ2-3; TRBD2 agrees at 7 bases. Germline loops: CDR1 LNHNV, CDR2 YYDKDF (reference sequence). The CDR3 contains 15 residues. The J segment lost 0 bases and the V segment lost 7 bases, leaving 7 bases of the junction unmatched. The CDR3 is CATMFDSGSTDTQYF. CDR3 nucleotide sequence: TGTGCCACCATGTTTGATAGCGGGAGCACAGATACGCAGTATTTT.

This chain uses TRBV3-1 with TRBJ1-6; D is possibly TRBD1 (5 bases). This CDR3 has 16 amino acids. Germline V gene lookup returns CDR1 LGHDT and CDR2 YNNKEL (reference sequence). The V and J ends lost 0 bases and 7 bases respectively, with 13 bases between them. The CDR3 nucleotides read TGTGCCAGCAGCCAAGATTCGGACACGATAAATTCACCCCTCCACTTT. Residues: CASSQDSDTINSPLHF.

For this clonotype: The CDR3 does not end in the conserved phenylalanine or tryptophan, so this is likely a read error. V is TRBV11-2 and J is TRBJ1-2; TRBD1 matches at 7 bases. Germline CDR1 and CDR2: SGHAT and FQNNGV. The CDR3 spans 13 residues. The J segment lost 5 bases and the V segment lost 5 bases, leaving 5 bases of the junction unmatched. The chain's CDR3 is CASSIDRVYGYTL. In DNA, the CDR3 is TGTGCCAGCAGCATCGACAGGGTTTATGGCTACACCCTC.

As concerns this clonotype: The conserved final phenylalanine or tryptophan is absent from the CDR3, which likely points to a read error. This chain joins TRBV24-1 and TRBJ1-2, with 8 bases identical to TRBD1. Germline-derived CDR1 and CDR2 are KGHDR and SFDVKD. This CDR3 is 13 amino acids long. The CDR3 reads CAASDLGQVGYTL. The CDR3 nucleotides are TGTGCCGCCAGTGATCTGGGACAGGTTGGCTACACCCTC.

V usage is TRBV19 and J usage is TRBJ1-6; D call uncertain. The ends were cut back, 3 bases at V and 6 bases at J, with 12 bases in the middle. The CDR3 spans 15 residues. Germline V gene lookup returns CDR1 LNHDA and CDR2 SQIVND (reference sequence). CDR3 amino acids: CASSISVTGNSPLHF. The DNA of the CDR3 is TGTGCCAGTAGTATTTCGGTCACGGGTAATTCACCCCTCCACTTT.

This clonotype was found many times. This sequence joins TRBV2 and TRBJ1-5; D is unclear. V was pared by 2 bases and J by 7 bases, with 12 bases between. Germline values: CDR1 SNHLY, CDR2 FYNNEI. CDR3 length: 14 residues. The CDR3 loop is CASSESGVGQPQHF. The CDR3 bases are TGTGCCAGCAGTGAATCTGGGGTAGGACAGCCCCAGCATTTT.

Notes on this clonotype: A read error may explain this, as a much larger clone is one base away. The genes are TRBV19 and TRBJ1-1, with TRBD1 matching 10 bases. The CDR3 runs to 14 residues. V lost 6 bases to trimming and J lost 2 bases; unmatched junction nucleotides: 3. Germline V gene sequence: CDR1 LNHDA, CDR2 SQIVND (reference sequence). CDR3 sequence (DNA): TGTGCCAGTAGAACGACAGGGGGCAACACTGAAGCTTTCTTT. Its translation is CASRTTGGNTEAFF.

In this sample, this clonotype turned up many times. V gene TRBV7-9 combines with J gene TRBJ2-5, with D unresolved. Deletions cut 2 bases from V and 10 bases from J, with 8 bases between. CDR1 is SEHNR and CDR2 is FQNEAQ in the germline V gene (reference sequence). This CDR3 is 11 amino acids long. The CDR3, as DNA: TGTGCCAGCAGCTTAATTATGGGCCAGTACTTC. Amino acids: CASSLIMGQYF.

In its sample, this clonotype was seen once. The chain is built from TRBV20-1 and TRBJ2-1, with 11 bases aligning to TRBD2. The junction had 7 bases not matched to a gene; V was cut back by 5 bases and J by 7 bases. Looked up from germline, CDR1 is DFQATT and CDR2 is SNEGSKA (reference sequence). CDR3 length: 14 residues. This CDR3 is CSAYRTSGRNEQFF. The CDR3 bases are TGCAGTGCTTATAGAACTAGCGGGAGAAATGAGCAGTTCTTC.

As concerns this clonotype: One end of the junction varies from germline; a read error may be responsible. V and J are TRBV4-2 and TRBJ2-5, with 12 nucleotides matching TRBD2. This CDR3 is 15 amino acids long. CDR1 and CDR2 (germline): LGHNA, YNFKEQ. This CDR3 reads CASSPGLAGTEIQYF. The DNA of the CDR3 is TGTGCCAGCAGCCCCGGACTAGCGGGAACGGAGATCCAGTACTTC.

V usage is TRBV6-5 and J usage is TRBJ1-2; D not resolved. CDR1 is MNHEY, CDR2 SVGAGI, per germline. This CDR3 is built from 15 residues. V gave up 0 bases and J gave up 5 bases, with 13 bases separating them. CDR3 loop: CASSYSMNGLYGYTF. The CDR3 DNA sequence: TGTGCCAGCAGTTACTCGATGAACGGATTGTATGGCTACACCTTC.

The V and J genes are TRBV5-1 and TRBJ2-5; D might be TRBD2 (5 bases). Trimming stripped 7 bases from V and 4 bases from J, with 17 bases between. Germline CDR1 is SGHRS and CDR2 is YFSETQ. The CDR3 length is 14 residues. Here the CDR3 reads CASSGGGSGETQYF. As DNA, the CDR3 is TGCGCCAGCTCAGGCGGAGGCAGCGGAGAGACCCAGTACTTC. The full variable domain, with the rest looked up from reference TRBV5-1 and TRBJ2-5, is KAGVTQTPRYLIKTRGQQVTLSCSPISGHRSVSWYQQTPGQGLQFLFEYFSETQRNKGNFPGRFSGRQFSNSRSEMNVSTLELGDSALYLCASSGGGSGETQYFGPGTRLLVL.

This clonotype was observed a few times. V gene TRBV19 combines with J gene TRBJ2-1; the match to TRBD2 covers 7 bases. The CDR3 contains 14 residues. After removal of 5 bases from V and 7 bases from J, the junction contained 8 bases not matched to a gene. Germline values: CDR1 LNHDA, CDR2 SQIVND (reference sequence). In DNA, the CDR3 is TGTGCCAGTAGTCCCCAACCTAGCGGAAATGAGCAGTTCTTC. Its protein product is CASSPQPSGNEQFF.

This chain links TRBV2 with TRBJ1-4, with 7 bases identical to TRBD1. There are 13 residues in the CDR3. Germline V CDR1 and CDR2: SNHLY, FYNNEI. V shed 6 bases and J 5 bases; nucleotides not matched to a gene: 3. The CDR3 region has the DNA TGTGCCAGCAGGGGACAGTACAATGAAAAACTGTTTTTT. This translates into CASRGQYNEKLFF.

This clonotype was counted at least ten times. The V gene is TRBV5-5, the J gene TRBJ1-6; TRBD1 aligns across 8 bases. From germline, CDR1 is SGHKS and CDR2 YYEKEE (reference sequence). Trimming removed 0 bases from V and 8 bases from J; junction bases left unmatched: 7. CDR3 length equals 16 residues. CDR3 sequence (DNA): TGTGCCAGCAGCTTGGGATGGACAGGGACGGATTCACCCCTCCACTTT. The encoded protein is CASSLGWTGTDSPLHF.

This rearrangement joins TRBV20-1 to TRBJ2-2, with 8 bases matching TRBD2. The V gene's germline CDR1 is DFQATT and CDR2 SNEGSKA (reference sequence). The junction had 0 bases not matched to a gene; V was cut back by 3 bases and J by 0 bases. The CDR3 contains 14 residues. CDR3 DNA: TGCAGTGCTAGCGGGGGGGCGAACACCGGGGAGCTGTTTTTT. The encoded protein is CSASGGANTGELFF.

There are many counts of this clonotype. A much larger clone lies one base from this, so it may be a read error. The CDR3 loop reads CASRDRSGNTIYF. The CDR3 DNA sequence: TGTGCCAGCAGGGACCGCTCTGGAAACACCATATATTTT. The genes are TRBV12-3 or TRBV12-4 and TRBJ1-3; no definite D call. The CDR3 runs to 13 residues. V dropped 6 bases and J dropped 0 bases, with 6 bases sitting between them.

This clonotype showed up many times. J is TRBJ1-2 and V is TRBV7-2; D is possibly TRBD1 (6 bases). The CDR3 spans 14 residues. Trimming left V 5 bases short and J 3 bases short, with 13 bases between. The germline gives CDR1 SGHTA, CDR2 FQGNSA. The CDR3 DNA reads TGTGCCAGCAGCGTAACAGGGTTAGACTATGGCTACACCTTC. Residues: CASSVTGLDYGYTF.

J is TRBJ2-3 and V is TRBV9; TRBD1 is a possible D gene (6 bases). V was shortened by 0 bases and J by 0 bases, with 11 bases between the two germline ends. Per germline, CDR1 SGDLS and CDR2 YYNGEE. This CDR3 is built from 16 residues. The chain's CDR3 is CASSVVGDTSTDTQYF. The CDR3, as DNA: TGTGCCAGCAGCGTAGTAGGGGACACTAGCACAGATACGCAGTATTTT. The full variable domain, completed using reference TRBV9 and TRBJ2-3, is DSGVTQTPKHLITATGQRVTLRCSPRSGDLSVYWYQQSLDQGLQFLIQYYNGEERAKGNILERFSAQQFPDLHSELNLSSLELGDSALYFCASSVVGDTSTDTQYFGPGTRLTVL.

The chain joins TRBV9 to TRBJ2-7; 11 bases line up with TRBD2. This CDR3 contains 17 residues. Germline V gene lookup returns CDR1 SGDLS and CDR2 YYNGEE. Unmatched junction bases numbered 7, after V lost 0 bases and J lost 2 bases. CDR3 DNA: TGTGCCAGCAGCGTAGCCCCAGGGACTAGCGGCACCTACGAGCAGTACTTC. Its translation is CASSVAPGTSGTYEQYF.

This chain connects TRBV20-1 to TRBJ1-2; D call uncertain. CDR3 size: 13 residues. V was shortened by 5 bases and J by 4 bases, with 14 bases between the two germline ends. Germline CDR1 is DFQATT and CDR2 is SNEGSKA (reference sequence). In nucleotides, the CDR3 is TGCAGTGCTGGGTCGAGTCAGCTCTATGGCTACACCTTC. This sequence encodes CSAGSSQLYGYTF.

This clonotype showed up just a few times. V and J are TRBV7-2 and TRBJ2-7; 7 nucleotides agree with TRBD1. The J segment lost 6 bases and the V segment lost 4 bases, leaving 3 bases of the junction unmatched. The CDR3 has 12 amino acids. CDR1 is SGHTA and CDR2 is FQGNSA in the germline V gene. In DNA form, the CDR3 reads TGTGCCAGCAGCTACACAGGGGTCGAGCAGTACTTC. It translates to CASSYTGVEQYF.